This TCR beta chain originates from a study of blood T cell repertoires in COVID-19. In the study overall: From T cells, B-cell-depleted T cells, or PBMCs came the material, which was cDNA or gDNA.

TCRdb's table, derived via immunoSEQ multiplex PCR, lists solely in-frame clones and lacks some. This table holds some 230,000 clones, 80% to 90% found once. Across under 25 US areas, participants ranged in age from roughly 18 to 89 years. Germline loops: CDR1 SGHVS, CDR2 FQNEAQ. The CDR3 runs 16 residues. With V trimmed by 0 bases and J by 7 bases, 10 bases remained unmatched. The sequence came from a woman aged 18-29 years in a cohort exposed to, infected with or recovered from COVID-19 (not recorded which). The V call is TRBV7-8, the J call TRBJ2-5; 8 bases are shared with TRBD2. Sample: PBMCs or T cells enriched from blood (not recorded which). The CDR3 sequence is CASSLAEAGAARTQYF. In DNA form, the CDR3 reads TGTGCCAGCAGCTTAGCGGAAGCGGGGGCGGCTAGGACCCAGTACTTC.